This T cell receptor beta chain was sequenced in a study of blood T cell repertoires in COVID-19. Study as a whole: COVID-19 samples from acute and convalescent phases originated in the United States, Italy and Spain. Sources were T cells, B-cell-depleted T cells, or PBMCs; the material itself was cDNA or gDNA.

Original methodology: Nucleated cell number was recorded as an estimate derived from reference gene primer amplification. The method was immunoSEQ multiplex PCR; TCRdb's version includes in-frame clones alone and lacks a portion of them. The V and J calls and clone size come from that table; D and trimming were worked out from the DNA. This sample has more than 150,000 clones, with approximately 87% found just once. Germline values: CDR1 KGHSH, CDR2 LQKENI. V was pared by 6 bases and J by 0 bases, with 8 bases between. The CDR3 is made up of 13 amino acids. The sequence was obtained from a woman in her 70s with acute or convalescent COVID-19. Sequencing was carried out using peripheral blood. V is TRBV18 and J is TRBJ1-1; tentative D call: TRBD1 (6 bases). CDR3: CASSGQMNTEAFF. As DNA, the CDR3 is TGTGCCAGCTCTGGACAGATGAACACTGAAGCTTTCTTT.